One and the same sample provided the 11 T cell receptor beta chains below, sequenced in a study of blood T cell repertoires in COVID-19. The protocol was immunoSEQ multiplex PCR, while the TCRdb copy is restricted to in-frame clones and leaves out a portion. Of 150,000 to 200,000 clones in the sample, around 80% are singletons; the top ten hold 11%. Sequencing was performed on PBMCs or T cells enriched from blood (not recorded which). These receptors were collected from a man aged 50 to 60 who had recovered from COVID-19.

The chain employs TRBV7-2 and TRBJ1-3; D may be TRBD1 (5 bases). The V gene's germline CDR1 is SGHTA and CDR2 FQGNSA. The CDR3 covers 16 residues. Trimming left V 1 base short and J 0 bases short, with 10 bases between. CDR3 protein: CASSLVGGLSGNTIYF. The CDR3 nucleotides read TGTGCCAGCAGCTTAGTCGGGGGACTCTCTGGAAACACCATATATTTT.

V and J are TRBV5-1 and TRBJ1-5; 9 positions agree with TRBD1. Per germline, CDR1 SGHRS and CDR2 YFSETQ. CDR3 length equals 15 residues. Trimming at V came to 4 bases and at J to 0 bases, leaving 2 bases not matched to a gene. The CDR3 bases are TGCGCCAGCAGCCGGACAGGGGATAGCAATCAGCCCCAGCATTTT. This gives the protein CASSRTGDSNQPQHF. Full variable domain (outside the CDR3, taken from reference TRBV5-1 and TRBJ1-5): KAGVTQTPRYLIKTRGQQVTLSCSPISGHRSVSWYQQTPGQGLQFLFEYFSETQRNKGNFPGRFSGRQFSNSRSEMNVSTLELGDSALYLCASSRTGDSNQPQHFGDGTRLSIL.

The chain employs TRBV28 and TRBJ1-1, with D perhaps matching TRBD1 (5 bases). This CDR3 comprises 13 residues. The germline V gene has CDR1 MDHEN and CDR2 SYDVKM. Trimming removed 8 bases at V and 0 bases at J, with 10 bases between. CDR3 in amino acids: CASCTGVNTEAFF. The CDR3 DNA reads TGTGCCAGCTGTACAGGTGTGAACACTGAAGCTTTCTTT.

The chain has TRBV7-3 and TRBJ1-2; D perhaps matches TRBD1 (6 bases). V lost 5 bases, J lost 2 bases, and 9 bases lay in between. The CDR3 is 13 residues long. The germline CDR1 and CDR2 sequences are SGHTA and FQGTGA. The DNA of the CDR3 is TGTGCCAGCAGCCCTGACAGGAACTATGGCTACACCTTC. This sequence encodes CASSPDRNYGYTF.

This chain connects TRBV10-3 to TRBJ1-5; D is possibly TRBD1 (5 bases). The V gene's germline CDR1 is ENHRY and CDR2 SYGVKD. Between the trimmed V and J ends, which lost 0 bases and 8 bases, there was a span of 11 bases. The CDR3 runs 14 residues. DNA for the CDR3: TGTGCCATCAGTGAGTCGGGGGGGTCCGAGCCCCAGCATTTT. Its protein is CAISESGGSEPQHF.

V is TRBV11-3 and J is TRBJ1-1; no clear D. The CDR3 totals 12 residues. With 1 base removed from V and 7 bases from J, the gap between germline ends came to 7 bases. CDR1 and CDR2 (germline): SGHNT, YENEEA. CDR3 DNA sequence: TGTGCCAGCAGCTTAGGTGCCGGTGAAGCTTTCTTT. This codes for CASSLGAGEAFF.

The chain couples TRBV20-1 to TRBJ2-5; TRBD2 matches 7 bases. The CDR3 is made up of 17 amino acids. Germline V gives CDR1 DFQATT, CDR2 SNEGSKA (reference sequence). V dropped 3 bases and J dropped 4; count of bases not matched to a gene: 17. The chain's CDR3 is CSASGGEGLMGRETQYF. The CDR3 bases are TGCAGTGCTAGTGGGGGGGAGGGATTAATGGGTCGAGAGACCCAGTACTTC.

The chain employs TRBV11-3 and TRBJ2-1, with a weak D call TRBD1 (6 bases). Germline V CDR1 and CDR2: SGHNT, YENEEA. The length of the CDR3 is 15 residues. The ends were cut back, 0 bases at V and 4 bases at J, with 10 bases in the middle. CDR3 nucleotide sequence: TGTGCCAGCAGCTTAGAGTCCCAGGGGTACAATGAGCAGTTCTTC. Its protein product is CASSLESQGYNEQFF.

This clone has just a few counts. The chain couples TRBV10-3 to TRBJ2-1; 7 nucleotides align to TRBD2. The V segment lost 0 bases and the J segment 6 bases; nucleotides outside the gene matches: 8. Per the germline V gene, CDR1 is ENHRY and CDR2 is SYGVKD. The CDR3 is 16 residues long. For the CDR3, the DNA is TGTGCCATCAGTGAGTCGAGGGGCGGGAGAATCAATGAGCAGTTCTTC. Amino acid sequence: CAISESRGGRINEQFF.

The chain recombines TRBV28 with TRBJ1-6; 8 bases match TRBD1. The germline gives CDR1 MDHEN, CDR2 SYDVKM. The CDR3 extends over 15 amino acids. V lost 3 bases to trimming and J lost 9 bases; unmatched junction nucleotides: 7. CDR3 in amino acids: CASSFSRGRLSPLHF. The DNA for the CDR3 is TGTGCCAGCAGTTTCAGCAGGGGGCGTCTTTCACCCCTCCACTTT.

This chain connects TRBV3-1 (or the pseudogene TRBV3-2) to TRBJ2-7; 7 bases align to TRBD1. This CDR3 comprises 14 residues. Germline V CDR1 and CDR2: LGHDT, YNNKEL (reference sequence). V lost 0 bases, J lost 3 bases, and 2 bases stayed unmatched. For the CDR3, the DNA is TGTGCCAGCAGCCAAGATGGGACAGACTACGAGCAGTACTTC. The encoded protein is CASSQDGTDYEQYF.